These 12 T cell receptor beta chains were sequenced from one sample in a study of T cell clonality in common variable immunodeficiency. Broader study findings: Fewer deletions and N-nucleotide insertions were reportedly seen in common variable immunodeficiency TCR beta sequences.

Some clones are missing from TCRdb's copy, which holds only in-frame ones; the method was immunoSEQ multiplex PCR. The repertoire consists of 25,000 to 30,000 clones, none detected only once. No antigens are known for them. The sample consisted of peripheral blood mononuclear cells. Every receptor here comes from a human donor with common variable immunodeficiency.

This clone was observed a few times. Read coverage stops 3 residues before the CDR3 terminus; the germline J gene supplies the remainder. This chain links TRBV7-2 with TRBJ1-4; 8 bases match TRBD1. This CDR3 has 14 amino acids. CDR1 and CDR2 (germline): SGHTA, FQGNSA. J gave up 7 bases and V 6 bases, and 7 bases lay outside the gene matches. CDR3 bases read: TGTGCCAGCAGTCAGGACAGGGTAACTGAAAAA. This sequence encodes CASSQDRVTEK. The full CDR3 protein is CASSQDRVTEKLFF.

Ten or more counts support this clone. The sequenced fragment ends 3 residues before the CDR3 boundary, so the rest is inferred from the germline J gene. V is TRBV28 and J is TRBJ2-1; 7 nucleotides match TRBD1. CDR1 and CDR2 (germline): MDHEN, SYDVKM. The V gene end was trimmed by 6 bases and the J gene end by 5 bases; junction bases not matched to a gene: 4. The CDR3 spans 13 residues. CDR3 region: CASSHGQDNEQFF. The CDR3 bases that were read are TGTGCCAGCAGCCACGGACAGGACAATGAG.

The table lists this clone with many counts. The DNA read from the CDR3 is TGTGCCAGCAGCTCGACAGGGGGTCCCGAAAATACTCGCCTCGGGTATGGC. This codes for CASSSTGGPENTRLGYG. The complete CDR3 sequence is CASSSTGGPENTRLGYGYTF. The chain joins TRBV7-1 to TRBJ1-2, with TRBD1 identical over 9 bases. Read coverage stops 3 residues before the CDR3 terminus; the germline J gene supplies the remainder. TRBV7-1 is treated as an ORF (open reading frame) with a function not yet certain. The junction had 22 bases not matched to a gene; V was cut back by 3 bases and J by 5 bases. The CDR3 loop spans 20 amino acids.

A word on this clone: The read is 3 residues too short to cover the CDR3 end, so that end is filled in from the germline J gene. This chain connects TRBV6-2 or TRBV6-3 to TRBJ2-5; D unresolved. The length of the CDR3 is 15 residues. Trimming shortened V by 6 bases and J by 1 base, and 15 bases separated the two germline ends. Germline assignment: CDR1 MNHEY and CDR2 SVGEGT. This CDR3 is CASSYPQVPQETQYF. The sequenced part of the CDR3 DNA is TGTGCCAGCAGCTACCCGCAGGTCCCCCAAGAGACC.

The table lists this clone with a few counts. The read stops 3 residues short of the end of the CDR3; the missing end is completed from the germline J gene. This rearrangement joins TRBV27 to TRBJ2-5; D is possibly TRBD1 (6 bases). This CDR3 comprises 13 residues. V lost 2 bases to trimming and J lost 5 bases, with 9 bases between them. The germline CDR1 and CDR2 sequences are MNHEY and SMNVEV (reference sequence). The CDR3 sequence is CASSLNRVETQYF. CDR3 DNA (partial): TGTGCCAGCAGTTTAAACAGGGTCGAGACC.

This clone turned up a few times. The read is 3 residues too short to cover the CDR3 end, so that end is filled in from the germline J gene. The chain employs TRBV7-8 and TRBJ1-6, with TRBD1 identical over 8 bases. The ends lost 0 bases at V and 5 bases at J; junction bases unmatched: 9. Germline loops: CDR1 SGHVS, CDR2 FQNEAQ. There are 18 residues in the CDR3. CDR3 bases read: TGTGCCAGCAGCTTAGCGCCGGCAGGGGGCACCCATAATTCACCC. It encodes CASSLAPAGGTHNSP. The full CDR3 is CASSLAPAGGTHNSPLHF. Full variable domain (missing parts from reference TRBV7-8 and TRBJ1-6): GAGVSQSPRYKVAKRGQDVALRCDPISGHVSLFWYQQALGQGPEFLTYFQNEAQLDKSGLPSDRFFAERPEGSVSTLKIQRTQQEDSAVYLCASSLAPAGGTHNSPLHFGNGTRLTVT.

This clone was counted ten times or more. The CDR3 reads CASSAGTGGVKPQHF. The sequenced CDR3 bases are TGTGCCAGCAGCGCCGGGACAGGGGGTGTCAAGCCC. The chain recombines TRBV7-8 with TRBJ1-5, with 11 bases that match TRBD1. The CDR3 is cut off 3 residues early in the read; its end comes from the germline J gene. CDR3 length: 15 residues. Germline CDR1 and CDR2: SGHVS and FQNEAQ. J lost 8 bases, V lost 5 bases, and 8 bases had no gene match.

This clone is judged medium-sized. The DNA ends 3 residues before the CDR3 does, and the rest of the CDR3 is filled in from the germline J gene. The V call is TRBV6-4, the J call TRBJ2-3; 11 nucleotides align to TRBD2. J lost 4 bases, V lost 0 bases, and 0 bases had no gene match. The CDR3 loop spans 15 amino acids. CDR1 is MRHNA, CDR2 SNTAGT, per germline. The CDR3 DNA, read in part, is TGTGCCAGCAGTGACTCTAGCGGGGGGGCAGATACG. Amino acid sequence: CASSDSSGGADT. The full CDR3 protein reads CASSDSSGGADTQYF.

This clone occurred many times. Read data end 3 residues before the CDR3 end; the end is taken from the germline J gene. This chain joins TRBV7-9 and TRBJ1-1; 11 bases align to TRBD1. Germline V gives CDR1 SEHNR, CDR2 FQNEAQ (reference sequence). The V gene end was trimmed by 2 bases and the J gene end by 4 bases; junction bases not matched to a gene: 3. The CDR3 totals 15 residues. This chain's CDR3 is CASSLTGTGGTEAFF. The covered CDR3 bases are TGTGCCAGCAGCTTAACCGGGACAGGGGGCACTGAA.

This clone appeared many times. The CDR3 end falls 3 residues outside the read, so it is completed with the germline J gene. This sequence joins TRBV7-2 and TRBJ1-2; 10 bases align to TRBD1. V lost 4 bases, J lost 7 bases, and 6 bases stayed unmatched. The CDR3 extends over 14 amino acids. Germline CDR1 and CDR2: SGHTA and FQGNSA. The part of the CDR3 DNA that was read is TGTGCCAGCAGCTCCCGGGACAGGGGAGTTGGC. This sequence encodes CASSSRDRGVG. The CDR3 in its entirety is CASSSRDRGVGYTF.

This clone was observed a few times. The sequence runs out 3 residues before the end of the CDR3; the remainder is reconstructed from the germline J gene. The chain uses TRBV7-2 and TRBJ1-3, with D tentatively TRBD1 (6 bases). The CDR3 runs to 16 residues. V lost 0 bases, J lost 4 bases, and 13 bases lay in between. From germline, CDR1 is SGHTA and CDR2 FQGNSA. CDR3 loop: CASSLAAGAIGNTIYF. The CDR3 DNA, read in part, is TGTGCCAGCAGCTTAGCGGCGGGGGCGATAGGAAACACC.

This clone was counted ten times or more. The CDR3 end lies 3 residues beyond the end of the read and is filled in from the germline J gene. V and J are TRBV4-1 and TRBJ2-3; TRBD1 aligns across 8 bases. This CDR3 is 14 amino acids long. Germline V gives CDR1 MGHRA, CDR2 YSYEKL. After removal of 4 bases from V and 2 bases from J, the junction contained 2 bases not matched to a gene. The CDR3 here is CASSRDRYTDTQYF. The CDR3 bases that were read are TGCGCCAGCAGCCGGGACAGGTACACAGATACG.